The 10 T cell receptor beta chains reported below all come from one sample, sequenced in a study of vaccination effects on CD4 cells after COVID-19. Viral peptide pools were used in the ViraFEST assay to expand antigen-specific CD4+ T cells, and sequencing came afterward. Having been cultured for 10 days, the cells underwent CD4+ T cell isolation. Participants received two doses of either the BNT162b2 or mRNA-1273 vaccine. The antigens these receptors bind are not known. Generated by immunoSEQ multiplex PCR, the TCRdb table keeps only in-frame clones and is missing some. This table holds around 15,000 clones, around 76% found once. The starting material was CD4+ T cells from PBMCs cultured with HCoV-NL63 spike peptides, obtained after COVID-19 vaccination. The receptor source for this set is a human donor who received a COVID-19 vaccine.

The chain links TRBV29-1 to TRBJ1-1; D is ambiguous. The length of the CDR3 is 13 residues. Germline CDR1 reads SQVTM; CDR2 reads ANQGSEA. Trimming left V 4 bases short and J 4 bases short, with 13 bases between. The CDR3 region is CSVASELSTEAFF. CDR3 in DNA: TGCAGCGTTGCTTCTGAACTCTCCACTGAAGCTTTCTTT.

This chain connects TRBV28 to TRBJ1-1; maybe TRBD1 (5 bases). The V gene lost 5 bases and the J gene lost 5 bases, with 18 bases spanning the gap. Germline V lookup: CDR1 MDHEN, CDR2 SYDVKM. This CDR3 is built from 15 residues. CDR3 residues: CASSLLSQGSTEAFF. In DNA form, the CDR3 reads TGTGCCAGCAGTCTACTTTCTCAGGGTTCGACTGAAGCTTTCTTT.

J is TRBJ1-5 and V is TRBV6-2 or TRBV6-3; D ambiguous. CDR1 is MNHEY and CDR2 is SVGEGT in the germline V gene. The CDR3 totals 15 residues. Trimming pared 4 bases from V and 0 bases from J, leaving 10 bases between. The CDR3 protein is CASSSWEDSNQPQHF. The DNA of the CDR3 is TGTGCCAGCAGTTCTTGGGAGGATAGCAATCAGCCCCAGCATTTT.

The V gene is TRBV10-3, the J gene TRBJ2-2; no reliable D call. Germline V gives CDR1 ENHRY, CDR2 SYGVKD. The CDR3 length is 12 residues. V was clipped by 6 bases and J by 3 bases, with 5 bases between them. The CDR3 protein is CAIRPHTGELFF. Written as DNA, the CDR3 is TGTGCCATCAGACCCCACACCGGGGAGCTGTTTTTT.

The chain recombines TRBV13 with TRBJ2-3, with TRBD2 matching over 7 bases. Germline trimming cut 5 bases from V and 8 bases from J; bases unmatched to any gene: 4. The CDR3 runs to 12 residues. Looked up from germline, CDR1 is PRHDT and CDR2 is FYEKMQ (reference sequence). The CDR3 protein is CASSLKRGTQYF. The CDR3 region has the DNA TGTGCCAGCAGCCTCAAGCGGGGTACGCAGTATTTT.

This chain joins TRBV5-1 and TRBJ1-6; 7 bases are shared with TRBD1. The CDR3 has 13 amino acids. Unmatched junction bases numbered 3, after V lost 5 bases and J lost 7 bases. The germline CDR1 and CDR2 sequences are SGHRS and YFSETQ. CDR3 residues: CASSQGGNSPLHF. The CDR3 bases are TGCGCCAGCAGTCAGGGGGGGAATTCACCCCTCCACTTT.

V usage is TRBV30 and J usage is TRBJ2-7; a weak D match, TRBD1 (5 bases). Trimming shortened V by 0 bases and J by 3 bases, and 12 bases separated the two germline ends. Germline V lookup: CDR1 GTSNPN, CDR2 SVGIG (reference sequence). This CDR3 comprises 14 residues. Written as DNA, the CDR3 is TGTGCCTGGAGTGTCAGGGCGGCCAACTACGAGCAGTACTTC. Translating gives CAWSVRAANYEQYF.

The V call is TRBV6-1, the J call TRBJ1-2, with 10 bases matching TRBD1. Germline CDR1 and CDR2: MNHNS and SASEGT. This CDR3 spans 13 amino acids. V shed 3 bases and J 6 bases; nucleotides not matched to a gene: 1. CDR3 sequence (DNA): TGTGCCAGCAGTGAGGGGACAGGGGATGGCTACACCTTC. This translates into CASSEGTGDGYTF.

The chain is built from TRBV3-1 (or the pseudogene TRBV3-2) and TRBJ2-2, with 10 bases lining up with TRBD2. The V gene end was trimmed by 0 bases and the J gene end by 5 bases; junction bases not matched to a gene: 9. Looked up from germline, CDR1 is LGHDT and CDR2 is YNNKEL (reference sequence). The CDR3 totals 18 residues. The CDR3 spells CASSQDPRLAGKTGELFF. Here the CDR3 DNA reads TGTGCCAGCAGCCAAGACCCGCGACTAGCGGGTAAGACCGGGGAGCTGTTTTTT.

The CDR3 sequence: CASSEVGTPRETQYF. The CDR3 bases are TGTGCCAGCAGTGAAGTAGGGACTCCCAGGGAGACCCAGTACTTC. The rearrangement uses TRBV6-1 and TRBJ2-5; D is perhaps TRBD2 (6 bases). V gave up 1 base and J gave up 5 bases, with 14 bases separating them. Germline V gene sequence: CDR1 MNHNS, CDR2 SASEGT. The CDR3 totals 15 residues.